These T cell receptor beta chains were read from a single sample in a study of T-cell reconstitution after alpha-beta-depleted transplantation in children. Using its own MiXCR run on the PCR reads, TCRdb lists one record per CDR3 protein. This table holds under 250,000 distinct CDR3 sequences, roughly 18% found once. The sequenced sample was PBMCs, mostly from graft donor cells, obtained 360 days after TCRalphabeta/CD19-depleted stem cell transplant. These receptors all stem from a male patient between 2 and 15 years old who had a stem cell transplant for acute lymphoblastic leukemia, so the T cells may come from the graft donor. Each CDR3 is given with its conserved first and last residue. The D gene is left open where the match is weak. Clone size is stated in some rows and not others, as once, few, many or a class when expanded.

clone_size,d_call,j_call,v_call,cdr3_aa,cdr3_nt
few,NA,TRBJ2-3,TRBV11-1,CASSLGWLDTQYF,TGTGCCAGCAGCTTAGGGTGGCTAGATACGCAGTATTTT
NA,TRBD1,TRBJ1-5,TRBV5-1,CASSLSSPSQGREQPQHF,TGCGCCAGCAGCTTGTCCAGCCCCTCACAGGGGCGAGAGCAGCCCCAGCATTTT
once,TRBD1,TRBJ1-1,TRBV7-8,CASSPRDRPEAFF,TGTGCCAGCAGCCCCCGGGACAGGCCTGAAGCTTTCTTT
NA,NA,TRBJ2-3,TRBV12-3/TRBV12-4,CASRNPGHGTDTQYF,TGTGCCAGCAGAAACCCGGGACACGGCACAGATACGCAGTATTTT
few,NA,TRBJ2-1,TRBV21-1,CASSKARQGKDDEQFF,TGTGCCAGCAGCAAAGCGCGCCAGGGGAAGGACGATGAGCAGTTCTTC
NA,NA,TRBJ2-4,TRBV6-2/TRBV6-3,CASSYGAWDIQYF,TGTGCCAGCAGTTACGGGGCGTGGGACATTCAGTACTTC
few,TRBD2,TRBJ2-1,TRBV4-3,CASSQEYGGAFPHEQFF,TGCGCCAGCAGCCAAGAATACGGGGGGGCCTTTCCGCATGAGCAGTTCTTC
NA,NA,TRBJ2-5,TRBV7-6,CASSSAFSQETQYF,TGTGCCAGCAGCTCGGCGTTTTCCCAAGAGACCCAGTACTTC
NA,NA,TRBJ2-3,TRBV6-1,CASSPRKPTDTQYF,TGTGCCAGCAGCCCCAGGAAACCCACAGATACGCAGTATTTT
few,TRBD1,TRBJ1-2,TRBV28,CASSLVGQVYGYTF,TGTGCCAGCAGTTTAGTTGGACAGGTCTATGGCTACACCTTC
NA,NA,TRBJ2-1,TRBV12-3/TRBV12-4,CASSLARGPGFF,TGTGCCAGCAGTTTAGCAAGGGGACCTGGGTTCTTC
few,TRBD2,TRBJ2-1,TRBV28,CASGLAKLRGQFF,TGTGCCAGCGGACTAGCTAAATTAAGGGGGCAGTTCTTC
NA,TRBD1,TRBJ2-7,TRBV5-1,CASSLGDRAGEQYF,TGCGCCAGCAGTCTTGGGGACAGGGCAGGTGAGCAGTACTTC
NA,NA,TRBJ2-5,TRBV5-1,CASSDRGYQETQYF,TGCGCCAGCAGTGACCGGGGCTACCAAGAGACCCAGTACTTC
NA,TRBD1,TRBJ2-1,TRBV12-3/TRBV12-4,CASRTGQFSNEQFF,TGTGCCAGCAGGACGGGACAGTTCTCCAATGAGCAGTTCTTC
few,NA,TRBJ1-2,TRBV11-2,CASSLAAAYGYTF,TGTGCCAGCAGCTTAGCTGCAGCGTATGGCTACACCTTC
many,TRBD1,TRBJ2-2,TRBV27,CATTRRDRVDTGELFF,TGTGCCACCACCCGGCGCGACAGGGTCGACACCGGGGAGCTGTTTTTT
NA,NA,TRBJ2-1,TRBV10-1,CASSEIRLPEKASSYNEQFF,TGCGCCAGCAGCGAAATCAGACTACCCGAAAAGGCTAGCTCCTACAATGAGCAGTTCTTC
few,TRBD2,TRBJ2-2,TRBV9,CASSVVGGSYTGELFF,TGTGCCAGCAGCGTAGTGGGGGGGTCCTACACCGGGGAGCTGTTTTTT
few,TRBD2,TRBJ2-1,TRBV7-8,CASSYSGGNEQFF,TGTGCCAGCAGCTACTCCGGGGGGAATGAGCAGTTCTTC
NA,NA,TRBJ2-3,TRBV11-2,CASSSVPGGRYYPDTQYF,TGTGCCAGCAGCTCAGTCCCCGGGGGCCGATATTACCCAGATACGCAGTATTTT
NA,NA,TRBJ2-7,TRBV6-1,CASTWGHLSSYEQYF,TGTGCCAGCACCTGGGGACACCTTAGCTCCTACGAGCAGTACTTC
NA,NA,TRBJ2-1,TRBV7-7,CASSRQSTNEQFF,TGTGCCAGCAGCCGTCAATCCACCAATGAGCAGTTCTTC
few,NA,TRBJ1-4,TRBV27,CASSLSSVVEKLFF,TGTGCCAGCAGTTTATCGTCAGTAGTTGAAAAACTGTTTTTT
few,NA,TRBJ2-5,TRBV12-3/TRBV12-4,CASSPYDRNAGTQYF,TGTGCCAGCAGTCCATACGACAGGAACGCGGGGACCCAGTACTTC
few,TRBD2,TRBJ2-5,TRBV5-8,CASSWGRREGETQYF,TGTGCCAGCAGCTGGGGCCGGAGGGAGGGAGAGACCCAGTACTTC
few,NA,TRBJ2-2,TRBV29-1,CSVGDYTNTGELFF,TGCAGCGTTGGCGACTACACGAACACCGGGGAGCTGTTTTTT
NA,NA,TRBJ2-5,TRBV20-1,CSARGHLTETQYF,TGCAGTGCTAGGGGACACCTTACAGAGACCCAGTACTTC
NA,NA,TRBJ2-2,TRBV10-3,CAIAPLAGGELFF,TGTGCCATCGCTCCTCTCGCCGGAGGGGAGCTGTTTTTT
once,NA,TRBJ2-2,TRBV7-3,CASSLIAGDTGELFF,TGTGCCAGCAGCTTAATCGCAGGAGACACCGGGGAGCTGTTTTTT
many,NA,TRBJ2-3,TRBV15,CATSREGEAQYF,TGTGCCACCAGCAGAGAGGGGGAAGCGCAGTATTTT
many,NA,TRBJ2-1,TRBV7-2,CASSLANPINEQFF,TGTGCCAGCAGCTTAGCGAACCCTATCAATGAGCAGTTCTTC
few,NA,TRBJ1-1,TRBV7-9,CASSPPTGVYTEAFF,TGTGCCAGCAGTCCACCGACAGGAGTCTACACTGAAGCTTTCTTT
NA,NA,TRBJ1-1,TRBV7-9,CASSLDRYERTEAFF,TGTGCCAGCAGCTTAGATCGATACGAGCGGACTGAAGCTTTCTTT
NA,TRBD1,TRBJ1-2,TRBV27,CASSDRQGWGPGYTF,TGTGCCAGCAGTGACCGACAGGGGTGGGGTCCTGGCTACACCTTC
NA,TRBD1,TRBJ2-2,TRBV4-3,CASSQGQGQNTGELFF,TGCGCCAGCAGCCAAGGACAGGGACAGAACACCGGGGAGCTGTTTTTT
NA,NA,TRBJ2-2,TRBV24-1,CATSVYRGSGELFF,TGTGCCACCAGTGTGTATCGGGGGTCCGGGGAGCTGTTTTTT
few,TRBD1,TRBJ1-4,TRBV29-1,CSAGQGDEKLFF,TGCAGCGCTGGACAGGGCGATGAAAAACTGTTTTTT
NA,NA,TRBJ1-1,TRBV29-1,CSALVGSNTEAFF,TGCAGCGCCTTAGTGGGCTCGAACACTGAAGCTTTCTTT
NA,TRBD1,TRBJ1-1,TRBV10-3,CAISPVLQTTGETEAFF,TGTGCCATCAGTCCGGTCCTACAAACAACAGGGGAGACTGAAGCTTTCTTT
few,TRBD2,TRBJ2-3,TRBV6-1,CASGMAGGVDTQYF,TGTGCCAGCGGAATGGCGGGAGGGGTAGATACGCAGTATTTT
NA,NA,TRBJ1-6,TRBV20-1,CSARAGALHF,TGCAGTGCTAGGGCGGGAGCCCTCCACTTT
NA,NA,TRBJ2-2,TRBV5-1,CASSLSQGRNTGELFF,TGCGCCAGCAGCTTGTCTCAGGGAAGGAACACCGGGGAGCTGTTTTTT
many,TRBD2,TRBJ2-1,TRBV6-1,CASTMGLAGGKQNNEQFF,TGTGCCAGCACCATGGGACTAGCGGGGGGGAAGCAAAACAATGAGCAGTTCTTC
NA,NA,TRBJ2-3,TRBV30,CAWSKPDTQYF,TGTGCCTGGAGTAAGCCAGATACGCAGTATTTT
NA,TRBD1,TRBJ2-3,TRBV7-9,CASSEWDRGTDTQYF,TGTGCCAGCAGCGAATGGGACAGGGGCACAGATACGCAGTATTTT
NA,NA,TRBJ2-5,TRBV11-1,CASSFSETQYF,TGTGCCAGCAGCTTTTCAGAGACCCAGTACTTC
few,NA,TRBJ1-1,TRBV12-3/TRBV12-4,CASSLMGNTEAFF,TGTGCCAGCTCCCTGATGGGGAACACTGAAGCTTTCTTT
few,TRBD2,TRBJ2-7,TRBV28,CASSSLAEGYEQYF,TGTGCCAGCAGTTCCCTAGCGGAGGGGTACGAGCAGTACTTC
NA,TRBD1,TRBJ2-7,TRBV4-3,CASSPFSGAGGYEQYF,TGCGCCAGCAGCCCTTTTTCTGGGGCAGGGGGCTACGAGCAGTACTTC
NA,NA,TRBJ1-3,TRBV13,CASSLMTEPSGNTIYF,TGTGCCAGCAGCTTAATGACAGAACCCTCTGGAAACACCATATATTTT